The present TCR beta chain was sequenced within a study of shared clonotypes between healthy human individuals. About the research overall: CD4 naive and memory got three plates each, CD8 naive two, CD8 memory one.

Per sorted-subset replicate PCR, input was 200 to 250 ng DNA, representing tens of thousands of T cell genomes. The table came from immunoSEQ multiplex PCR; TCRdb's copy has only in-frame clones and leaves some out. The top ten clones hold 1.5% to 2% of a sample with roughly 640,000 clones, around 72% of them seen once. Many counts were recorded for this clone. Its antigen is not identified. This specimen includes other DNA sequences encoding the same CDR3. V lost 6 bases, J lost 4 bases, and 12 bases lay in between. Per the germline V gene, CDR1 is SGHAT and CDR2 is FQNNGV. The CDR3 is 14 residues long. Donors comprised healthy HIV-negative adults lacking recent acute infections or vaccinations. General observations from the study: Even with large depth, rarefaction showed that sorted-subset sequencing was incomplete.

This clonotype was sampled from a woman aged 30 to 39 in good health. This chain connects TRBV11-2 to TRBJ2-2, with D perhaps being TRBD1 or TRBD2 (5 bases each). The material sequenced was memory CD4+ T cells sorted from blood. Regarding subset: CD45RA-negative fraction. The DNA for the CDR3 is TGTGCCAGCAGTTTGCAGGGAGCCACCGGGGAGCTGTTTTTT. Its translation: CASSLQGATGELFF. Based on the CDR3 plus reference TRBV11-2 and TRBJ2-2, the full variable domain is EAGVAQSPRYKIIEKRQSVAFWCNPISGHATLYWYQQILGQGPKLLIQFQNNGVVDDSQLPKDRFSAERLKGVDSTLKIQPAKLEDSAVYLCASSLQGATGELFFGEGSRLTVL.